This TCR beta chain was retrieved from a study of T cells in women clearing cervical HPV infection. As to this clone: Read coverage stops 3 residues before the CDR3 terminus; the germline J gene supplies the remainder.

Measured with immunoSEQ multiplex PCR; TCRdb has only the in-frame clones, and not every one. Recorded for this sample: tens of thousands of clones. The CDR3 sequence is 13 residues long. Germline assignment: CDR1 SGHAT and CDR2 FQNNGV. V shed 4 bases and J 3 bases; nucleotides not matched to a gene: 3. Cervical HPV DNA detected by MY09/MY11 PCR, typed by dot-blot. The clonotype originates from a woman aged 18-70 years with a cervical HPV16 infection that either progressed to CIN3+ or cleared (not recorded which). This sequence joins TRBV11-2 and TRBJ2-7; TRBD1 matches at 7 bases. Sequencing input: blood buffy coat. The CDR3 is CASSSQGNYEQYF. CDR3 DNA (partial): TGTGCCAGCAGCTCACAGGGGAACTACGAG.